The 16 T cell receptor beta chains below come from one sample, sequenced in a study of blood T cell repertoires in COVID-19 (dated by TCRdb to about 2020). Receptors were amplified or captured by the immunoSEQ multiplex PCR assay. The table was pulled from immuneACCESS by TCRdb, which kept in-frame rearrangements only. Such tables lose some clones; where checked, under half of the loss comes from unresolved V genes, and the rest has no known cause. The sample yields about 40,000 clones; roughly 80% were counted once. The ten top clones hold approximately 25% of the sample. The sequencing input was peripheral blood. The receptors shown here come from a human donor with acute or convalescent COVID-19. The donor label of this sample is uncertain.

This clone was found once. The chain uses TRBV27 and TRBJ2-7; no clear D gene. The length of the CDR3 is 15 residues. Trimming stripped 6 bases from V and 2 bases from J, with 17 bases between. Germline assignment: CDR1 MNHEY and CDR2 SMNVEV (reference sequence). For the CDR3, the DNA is TGTGCCAGCAGCATTACAGCCATCCTTACCTACGAGCAGTACTTC. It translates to CASSITAILTYEQYF.

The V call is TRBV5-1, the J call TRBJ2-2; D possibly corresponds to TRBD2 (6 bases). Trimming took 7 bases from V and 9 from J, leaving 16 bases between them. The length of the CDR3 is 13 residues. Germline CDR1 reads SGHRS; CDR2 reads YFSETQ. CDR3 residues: CASRVDGTRELFF. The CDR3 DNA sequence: TGCGCCAGCCGGGTGGACGGGACTCGGGAGCTGTTTTTT.

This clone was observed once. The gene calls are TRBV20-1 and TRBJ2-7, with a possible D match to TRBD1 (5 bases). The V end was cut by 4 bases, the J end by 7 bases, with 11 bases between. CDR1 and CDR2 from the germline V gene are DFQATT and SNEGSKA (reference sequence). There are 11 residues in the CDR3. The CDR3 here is CSANAGPEQYF. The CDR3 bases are TGCAGTGCTAATGCAGGGCCAGAGCAGTACTTC.

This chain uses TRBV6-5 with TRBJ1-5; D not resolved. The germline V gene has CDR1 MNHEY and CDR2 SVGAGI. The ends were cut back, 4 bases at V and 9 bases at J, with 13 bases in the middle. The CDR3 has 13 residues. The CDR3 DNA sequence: TGTGCCAGCAGTTCAGCAGACGGGAGGCCCCAGCATTTT. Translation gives CASSSADGRPQHF.

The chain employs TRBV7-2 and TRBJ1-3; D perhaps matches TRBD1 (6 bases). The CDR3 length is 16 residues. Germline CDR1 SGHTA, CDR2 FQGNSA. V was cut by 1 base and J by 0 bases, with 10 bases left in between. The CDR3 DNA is TGTGCCAGCAGCTTAGGACAGGCCCGCTCTGGAAACACCATATATTTT. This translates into CASSLGQARSGNTIYF.

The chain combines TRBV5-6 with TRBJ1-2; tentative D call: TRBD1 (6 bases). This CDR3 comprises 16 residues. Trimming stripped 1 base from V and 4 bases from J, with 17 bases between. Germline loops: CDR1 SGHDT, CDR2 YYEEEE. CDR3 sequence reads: CASSLLTTGSGYGYTF. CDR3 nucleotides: TGTGCCAGCAGCTTGCTTACTACAGGGTCTGGCTATGGCTACACCTTC.

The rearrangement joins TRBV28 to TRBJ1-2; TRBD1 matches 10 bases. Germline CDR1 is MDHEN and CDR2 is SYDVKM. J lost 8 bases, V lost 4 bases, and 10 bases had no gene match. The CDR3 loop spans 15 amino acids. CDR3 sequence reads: CASSSQGQGTRGYTF. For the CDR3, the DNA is TGTGCCAGCAGTTCTCAGGGACAGGGGACGCGAGGCTACACCTTC.

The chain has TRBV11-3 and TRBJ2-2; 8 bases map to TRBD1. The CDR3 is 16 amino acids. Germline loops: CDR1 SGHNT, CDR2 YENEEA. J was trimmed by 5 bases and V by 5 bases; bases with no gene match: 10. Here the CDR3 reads CASSTVGQGRTGELFF. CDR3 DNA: TGTGCCAGCAGCACTGTTGGACAGGGAAGGACCGGGGAGCTGTTTTTT.

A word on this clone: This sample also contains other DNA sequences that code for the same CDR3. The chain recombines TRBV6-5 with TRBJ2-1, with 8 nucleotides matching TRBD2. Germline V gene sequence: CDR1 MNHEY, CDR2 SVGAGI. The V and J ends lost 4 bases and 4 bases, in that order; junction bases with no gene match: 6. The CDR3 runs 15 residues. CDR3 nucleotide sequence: TGTGCCAGCAGTTGGGGGACTAGTGGATACAATGAGCAGTTCTTC. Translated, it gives CASSWGTSGYNEQFF.

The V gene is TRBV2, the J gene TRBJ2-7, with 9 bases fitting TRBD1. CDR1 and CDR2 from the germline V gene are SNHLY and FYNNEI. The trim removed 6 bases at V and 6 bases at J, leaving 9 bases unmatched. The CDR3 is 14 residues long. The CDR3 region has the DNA TGTGCCAGCAGCGAGGGACAGGGCCCTCGCGAGCAGTACTTC. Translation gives CASSEGQGPREQYF.

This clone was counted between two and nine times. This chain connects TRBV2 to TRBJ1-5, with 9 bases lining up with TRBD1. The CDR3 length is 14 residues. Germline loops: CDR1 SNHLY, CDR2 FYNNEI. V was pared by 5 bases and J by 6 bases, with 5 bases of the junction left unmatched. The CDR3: CASSSQGAVQPQHF. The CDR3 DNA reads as TGTGCCAGCAGTTCACAGGGGGCTGTTCAGCCCCAGCATTTT.

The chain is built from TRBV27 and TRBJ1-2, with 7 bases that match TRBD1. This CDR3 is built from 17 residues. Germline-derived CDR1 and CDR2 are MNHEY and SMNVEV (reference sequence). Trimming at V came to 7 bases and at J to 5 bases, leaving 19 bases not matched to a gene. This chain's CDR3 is CASTDSGTVPTLYGYTF. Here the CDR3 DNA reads TGTGCCAGCACCGATTCCGGGACAGTTCCGACCCTATATGGCTACACCTTC.

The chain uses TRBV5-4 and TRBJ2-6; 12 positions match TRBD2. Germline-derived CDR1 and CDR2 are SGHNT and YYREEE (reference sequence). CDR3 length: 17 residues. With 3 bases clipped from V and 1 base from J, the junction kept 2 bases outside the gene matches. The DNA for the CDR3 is TGTGCCAGCAGCTCCGGGACTAGCGGGTCTGGGGCCAACGTCCTGACTTTC. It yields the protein CASSSGTSGSGANVLTF. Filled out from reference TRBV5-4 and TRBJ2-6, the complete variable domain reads ETGVTQSPTHLIKTRGQQVTLRCSSQSGHNTVSWYQQALGQGPQFIFQYYREEENGRGNFPPRFSGLQFPNYSSELNVNALELDDSALYLCASSSGTSGSGANVLTFGAGSRLTVL.

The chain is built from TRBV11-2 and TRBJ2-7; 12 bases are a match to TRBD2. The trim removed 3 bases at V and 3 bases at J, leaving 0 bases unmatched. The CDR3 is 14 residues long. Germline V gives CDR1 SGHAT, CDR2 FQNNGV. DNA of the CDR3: TGTGCCAGCAGCTTGACTAGCGGGGGCTACGAGCAGTACTTC. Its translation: CASSLTSGGYEQYF.

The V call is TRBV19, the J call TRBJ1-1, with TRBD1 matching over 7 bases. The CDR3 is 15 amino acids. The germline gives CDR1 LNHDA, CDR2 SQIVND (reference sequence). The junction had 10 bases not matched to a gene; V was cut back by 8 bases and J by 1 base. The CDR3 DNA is TGTGCCAGTCTCTTATCCGGGACAGCGAACACTGAAGCTTTCTTT. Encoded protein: CASLLSGTANTEAFF.

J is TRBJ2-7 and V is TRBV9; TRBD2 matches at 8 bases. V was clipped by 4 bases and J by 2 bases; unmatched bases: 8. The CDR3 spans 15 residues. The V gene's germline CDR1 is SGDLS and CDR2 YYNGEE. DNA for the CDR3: TGTGCCAGCAGCCCAACCGGGACTAGAACCTACGAGCAGTACTTC. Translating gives CASSPTGTRTYEQYF.